A single sample is the source of the 26 T cell receptor beta chains below, sequenced in a study of blood T cell repertoires in COVID-19. Profiling relied on immunoSEQ multiplex PCR, and the TCRdb table lists in-frame clones only, not all of them. The sample carries 15,000 to 20,000 clones, about 90% recorded once. The sample consisted of peripheral blood. All receptors come from a man in his 60s with active COVID-19.

The chain is built from TRBV5-5 and TRBJ2-7; the match to TRBD1 covers 7 bases. The germline CDR1 and CDR2 sequences are SGHKS and YYEKEE (reference sequence). The CDR3 is 12 residues long. The V and J ends lost 4 bases and 3 bases, in that order; junction bases with no gene match: 1. The CDR3 coding sequence is TGTGCCAGCAGCAGGACAGGCTACGAGCAGTACGTC. Its protein product is CASSRTGYEQYV.

CDR3 residues: CATSSYRGKSSYEQYF. The CDR3 DNA reads TGTGCCACCAGCAGTTACAGGGGCAAGAGCTCCTACGAGCAGTACTTC. The chain joins TRBV15 to TRBJ2-7; 7 nucleotides agree with TRBD1. Germline-derived CDR1 and CDR2 are LNHNV and YYDKDF (reference sequence). The CDR3 consists of 16 residues. J was trimmed by 0 bases and V by 3 bases; bases with no gene match: 8.

The rearrangement uses TRBV11-3 and TRBJ2-3; a weak D match, TRBD2 (7 bases). CDR1 and CDR2 (germline): SGHNT, YENEEA. The V gene lost 3 bases and the J gene lost 3 bases, with 13 bases spanning the gap. The CDR3 has 15 amino acids. The CDR3 DNA reads as TGTGCCAGCAGCTTGGAGGGGGGGATAACAGATACGCAGTATTTT. Protein sequence: CASSLEGGITDTQYF.

This clone is a singleton in its sample. This chain uses TRBV5-1 with TRBJ2-3, with 7 bases identical to TRBD1. Germline loops: CDR1 SGHRS, CDR2 YFSETQ. The CDR3 totals 15 residues. The V and J ends lost 4 bases and 4 bases, in that order; junction bases with no gene match: 9. CDR3 sequence reads: CASSETGSGADTQYF. The CDR3 DNA sequence: TGCGCCAGCAGCGAGACAGGGTCCGGCGCAGATACGCAGTATTTT.

The chain has TRBV12-3 or TRBV12-4 and TRBJ1-4, with D uncertain. This CDR3 spans 12 amino acids. The V end lost 5 bases, the J end lost 15 bases, and 16 bases lay between the germline ends. The CDR3 loop is CASSLGGATMFF. In DNA, the CDR3 is TGTGCCAGCAGTCTCGGAGGAGCCACCATGTTTTTT.

The V gene is TRBV7-3, the J gene TRBJ2-2; D not certain. The CDR3 sequence is 15 residues long. Per germline, CDR1 SGHTA and CDR2 FQGTGA. V gave up 5 bases and J gave up 2 bases, with 12 bases separating them. CDR3 region: CASSPAALNTGELFF. CDR3 coding DNA: TGTGCCAGCAGCCCCGCGGCACTAAACACCGGGGAGCTGTTTTTT.

The chain combines TRBV14 with TRBJ2-5; 10 nucleotides match TRBD1. Trimming cost V 1 base and J 4 bases; bases outside gene matches: 6. The germline V gene has CDR1 SGHDN and CDR2 FVKESK. The CDR3 runs 16 residues. CDR3 sequence: CASSQGQGAGRETQYF. The CDR3 bases are TGTGCCAGCAGCCAAGGACAGGGGGCCGGCCGAGAGACCCAGTACTTC.

The rearrangement joins TRBV19 to TRBJ2-1, with 12 positions matching TRBD2. With V trimmed by 6 bases and J by 4 bases, 7 bases remained unmatched. CDR1 is LNHDA, CDR2 SQIVND, per germline (reference sequence). The CDR3 extends over 16 amino acids. The CDR3 sequence is CASRTTSGGPYNEQFF. The CDR3 bases are TGTGCCAGTAGGACAACTAGCGGGGGGCCTTACAATGAGCAGTTCTTC.

CDR3 residues: CATSRETGRGSPLHF. The CDR3 DNA is TGTGCCACCAGCAGAGAAACAGGGAGGGGTTCACCCCTCCACTTT. V gene TRBV15 combines with J gene TRBJ1-6, with D possibly TRBD1 on 6 matching bases. Trimming pared 0 bases from V and 9 bases from J, leaving 12 bases between. In germline, CDR1 is LNHNV, CDR2 YYDKDF (reference sequence). This CDR3 region has 15 residues.

The genes are TRBV18 and TRBJ2-1; TRBD2 matches 10 bases. The V segment lost 3 bases and the J segment 8 bases; nucleotides outside the gene matches: 13. From germline, CDR1 is KGHSH and CDR2 LQKENI. The CDR3 spans 17 residues. The CDR3 reads CASSPKAPAGGLYEQFF. The CDR3 bases are TGTGCCAGCTCACCTAAGGCCCCAGCGGGGGGGCTGTATGAGCAGTTCTTC.

V gene TRBV10-3 combines with J gene TRBJ2-3; 8 positions agree with TRBD2. This CDR3 contains 15 residues. Losses at the gene ends were 0 bases for V and 3 bases for J; bases not matched to a gene: 2. Germline V gives CDR1 ENHRY, CDR2 SYGVKD. The CDR3 loop reads CAISESTGGTDTQYF. CDR3 DNA sequence: TGTGCCATCAGTGAGTCGACGGGGGGGACAGATACGCAGTATTTT.

This chain links TRBV6-4 with TRBJ1-6; D remains unclear. The CDR3 extends over 13 amino acids. V was pared by 2 bases and J by 10 bases, with 9 bases between. The germline V gene has CDR1 MRHNA and CDR2 SNTAGT. CDR3 residues: CASSDGGGSPLHF. In nucleotides, the CDR3 is TGTGCCAGCAGTGACGGAGGTGGGTCACCCCTCCACTTT.

The V gene is TRBV5-8, the J gene TRBJ2-7, with 7 bases identical to TRBD1. This CDR3 is built from 14 residues. Germline values: CDR1 SGHTS, CDR2 YDEGEE. V lost 1 base to trimming and J lost 0 bases; unmatched junction nucleotides: 1. CDR3 loop: CASSLRDSSYEQYF. CDR3 nucleotides: TGTGCCAGCAGCTTGCGGGACAGCTCCTACGAGCAGTACTTC.

The rearrangement uses TRBV6-5 and TRBJ1-2; the match to TRBD1 covers 7 bases. J was trimmed by 2 bases and V by 6 bases; bases with no gene match: 9. CDR3 size: 15 residues. Germline V gene data show CDR1 as MNHEY and CDR2 as SVGAGI. The CDR3 bases are TGTGCCAGCAGATCTATGGGACAGTCAAACTATGGCTACACCTTC. It encodes CASRSMGQSNYGYTF.

The rearrangement uses TRBV3-1 (or the pseudogene TRBV3-2) and TRBJ2-5; 9 bases align to TRBD2. The junction had 10 bases not matched to a gene; V was cut back by 10 bases and J by 1 base. This CDR3 has 15 residues. Germline V gives CDR1 LGHDT, CDR2 YNNKEL (reference sequence). The CDR3 coding sequence is TGTGCCACGGCTCTAGCGGGGCATCCCCAAGAGACCCAGTACTTC. Its protein product is CATALAGHPQETQYF.

The V gene is TRBV7-6, the J gene TRBJ2-7, with TRBD2 as a possible D gene (6 bases). The CDR3 is 15 amino acids. Between the trimmed V and J ends, which lost 5 bases and 1 base, there was a span of 15 bases. Germline assignment: CDR1 SGHVS and CDR2 FNYEAQ. CDR3 nucleotide sequence: TGTGCCAGCAGCCGCGCCGGGACTTCTTCCTACGAGCAGTACTTC. It is translated as CASSRAGTSSYEQYF.

The gene calls are TRBV6-5 and TRBJ1-5, with D perhaps TRBD1 (6 bases). V was trimmed by 9 bases and J by 9 bases, leaving 18 bases between them. Germline CDR1 reads MNHEY; CDR2 reads SVGAGI. The CDR3 sequence is 13 residues long. The CDR3: CASRGGSGAPQHF. The CDR3 DNA follows: TGTGCCAGTAGGGGGGGCTCCGGAGCGCCCCAGCATTTT.

CDR3 sequence (DNA): TGTGCCAGCAGTGAAGGGCGGGGACCCCTCCACTTT. It codes for CASSEGRGPLHF. V and J are TRBV6-1 and TRBJ1-6; no firm D call. The CDR3 is 12 amino acids. Trimming shortened V by 1 base and J by 12 bases, and 7 bases separated the two germline ends. Germline V gene sequence: CDR1 MNHNS, CDR2 SASEGT.

In its sample, this clone ranks as medium-sized. This chain connects TRBV24-1 to TRBJ2-3; 11 positions agree with TRBD2. Losses at the gene ends were 3 bases for V and 2 bases for J; bases not matched to a gene: 9. Germline CDR1 KGHDR, CDR2 SFDVKD. The CDR3 consists of 18 residues. This CDR3 is CATSDPSGTSGFTDTQYF. The CDR3 DNA reads as TGTGCCACCAGTGATCCTTCCGGGACTAGCGGATTCACAGATACGCAGTATTTT.

The CDR3 spells CASSLRSSYEQYV. The CDR3 region has the DNA TGTGCCAGCAGTCTCCGCAGCTCCTACGAGCAGTACGTC. The chain combines TRBV28 with TRBJ2-7, with D unresolved. The germline V and J ends were trimmed by 5 bases and 0 bases, with 8 bases remaining between them. From germline, CDR1 is MDHEN and CDR2 SYDVKM. CDR3 length: 13 residues.

The chain uses TRBV28 and TRBJ1-2; tentatively, D is TRBD1 (5 bases). CDR1 and CDR2 (germline): MDHEN, SYDVKM. Trimming took 7 bases from V and 8 from J, leaving 17 bases between them. CDR3 length equals 13 residues. CDR3 sequence: CASIMDRGRGYTF. DNA of the CDR3: TGTGCCAGCATTATGGACCGGGGGAGAGGCTACACCTTC.

The chain uses TRBV11-2 and TRBJ2-2, with TRBD1 as a possible D gene (6 bases). V dropped 5 bases and J dropped 9 bases, with 22 bases sitting between them. Germline V gene data show CDR1 as SGHAT and CDR2 as FQNNGV. The CDR3 loop spans 16 amino acids. The DNA of the CDR3 is TGTGCCAGCAGCAACTTACGTCAGGGGAGATACCGGGAGCTGTTTTTT. It translates to CASSNLRQGRYRELFF.

J is TRBJ1-4 and V is TRBV19, with a weak D call TRBD1 (6 bases). Germline CDR1 reads LNHDA; CDR2 reads SQIVND (reference sequence). The CDR3 runs to 15 residues. Trimming removed 10 bases from V and 2 bases from J, with 17 bases in between. CDR3 DNA sequence: TGTGCCAAACTACAGGGTCGAGGGACTAATGAAAAACTGTTTTTT. Translation gives CAKLQGRGTNEKLFF.

The chain combines TRBV3-1 (or the pseudogene TRBV3-2) with TRBJ1-1; tentatively, D is TRBD1 (5 bases). V lost 4 bases and J lost 11, with 26 bases in between. The germline V gene encodes CDR1 LGHDT and CDR2 YNNKEL (reference sequence). The CDR3 has 16 amino acids. The CDR3 here is CASSRSGLRGTAGAFF. The CDR3 DNA sequence: TGTGCCAGCAGCCGATCGGGACTGCGAGGGACCGCTGGGGCTTTCTTT.

Here the CDR3 reads CASSSGLVAQFF. CDR3 sequence (DNA): TGTGCCAGCAGTTCTGGACTAGTAGCGCAGTTCTTC. The chain carries TRBV28 and TRBJ2-1; 7 nucleotides agree with TRBD2. CDR3 length equals 12 residues. Germline V gene data show CDR1 as MDHEN and CDR2 as SYDVKM. Trimming removed 4 bases from V and 12 bases from J; junction bases left unmatched: 6.

The chain combines TRBV5-1 with TRBJ1-5; TRBD1 might be the D (5 bases). The V end was cut by 3 bases, the J end by 6 bases, with 13 bases between. The germline gives CDR1 SGHRS, CDR2 YFSETQ. The CDR3 runs 14 residues. CDR3 sequence reads: CASSWTTGSQPQHF. CDR3 in DNA: TGCGCCAGCAGCTGGACTACAGGTTCTCAGCCCCAGCATTTT.